This T cell receptor beta chain emerged from a study of CD8 T cells in Susac syndrome. Study-wide results and caveats: The study conceded that its TCR sequencing and HLA analysis involved relatively few individuals.

For this clonotype: Its target is not known.

The CDR3 contains 13 residues. Per germline, CDR1 KGHDR and CDR2 SFDVKD. Trimming left V 6 bases short and J 0 bases short, with 2 bases between. High-throughput TCR beta sequencing covered peripheral CD8+ and CD4+ T cells. It was negative isolation that provided the CD8+ and CD4+ T cells, whereas TEMRA cells were enriched by FACS. After extraction with the RNeasy kit, about 0.5 to 1 ug of the RNA was reverse transcribed using random hexamers. The authors amplified TCR beta CDR3 across 54 Vbeta and 13 Jbeta using immunoSEQ multiplex PCR. TCRdb reprocessed the immunoSEQ multiplex PCR reads with MiXCR, giving one entry per CDR3 protein. The data contain about 240,000 distinct CDR3 sequences, about 95% of them singletons.

The TCR was taken from a human donor with Susac syndrome. The sequenced material came from CD4+ T cells from PBMCs. The V and J genes are TRBV24-1 and TRBJ2-6; D ambiguous. The CDR3 here is CATSSSGANVLTF. In nucleotides, the CDR3 is TGTGCCACCAGTTCCTCTGGGGCCAACGTCCTGACTTTC.